This T cell receptor beta chain stems from a study of cytomegalovirus exposure and HLA in healthy donors. General study points: TCR beta V- and J-gene trimming, according to a later analysis, was linked to a missense DCLRE1C variant.

The PCR employed 60 Vbeta primers together with 13 Jbeta primers. Sequencing was performed with immunoSEQ multiplex PCR; in TCRdb, only in-frame clones are kept and a portion is missing. The sample carries roughly 150,000 clones, over 75% recorded once. Concerning this clone: As yet, its antigen is unknown.

The sequencing sample was made of PBMCs. This receptor was identified in a man aged 25-45 years in good health.

CDR3 loop: CSVDPGTGGSYEQYF. As DNA, the CDR3 is TGCAGCGTTGACCCTGGGACAGGGGGCTCCTACGAGCAGTACTTC. The chain uses TRBV29-1 and TRBJ2-7; 11 bases are shared with TRBD1. The CDR3 sequence is 15 residues long. V was clipped by 3 bases and J by 0 bases; unmatched bases: 4. Per the germline V gene, CDR1 is SQVTM and CDR2 is ANQGSEA.